This TCR beta chain is from a study of shared clonotypes between healthy human individuals. The overall study: Ranging from 18 to 49 in age, donors were a couple of women and a few men. Study-wide results and limits: Relative to memory subsets, naive subsets generally showed larger estimated richness.

V shed 0 bases, J shed 3 bases, and the junction held 2 bases outside the gene matches. In germline, CDR1 is SGHDT, CDR2 YYEEEE. The CDR3 is 15 residues long. Each sorted subset replicate got 200 ng genomic DNA, 25,000 to 30,000 genomes. Repertoires were generated with immunoSEQ multiplex PCR, while TCRdb's copy carries only in-frame clones and drops some. The data contain a few million clones, approximately 94% of them singletons. Of note for this clone: Its target is unknown. Other DNA sequences in this specimen translate into the identical CDR3.

The chain employs TRBV5-6 and TRBJ2-5; 10 bases agree with TRBD2. The source of this sequence is a man younger than 35 in good health. The material sequenced was naive CD4+ T cells sorted from blood. Noted subset: CD45RA+ positively selected. Here the CDR3 DNA reads TGTGCCAGCAGCTTGGGAGCGGGGGGGAAAGAGACCCAGTACTTC. This codes for CASSLGAGGKETQYF.